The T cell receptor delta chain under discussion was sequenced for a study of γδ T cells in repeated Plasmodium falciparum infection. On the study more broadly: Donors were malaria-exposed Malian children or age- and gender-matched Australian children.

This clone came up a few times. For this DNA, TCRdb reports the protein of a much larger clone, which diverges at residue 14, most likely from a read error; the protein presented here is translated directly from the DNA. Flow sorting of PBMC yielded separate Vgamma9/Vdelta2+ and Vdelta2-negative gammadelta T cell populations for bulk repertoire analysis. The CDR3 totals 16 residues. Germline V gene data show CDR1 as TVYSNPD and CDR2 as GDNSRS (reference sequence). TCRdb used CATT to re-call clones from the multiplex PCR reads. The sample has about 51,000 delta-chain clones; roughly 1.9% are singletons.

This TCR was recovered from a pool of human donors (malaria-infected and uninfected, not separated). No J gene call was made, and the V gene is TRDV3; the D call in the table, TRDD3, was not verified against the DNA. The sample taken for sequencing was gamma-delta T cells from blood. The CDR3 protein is CAFKYWVFFSTDKHIF. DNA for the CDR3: TGTGCCTTCAAATACTGGGTCTTTTTTTCGACCGATAAACACATCTTT.